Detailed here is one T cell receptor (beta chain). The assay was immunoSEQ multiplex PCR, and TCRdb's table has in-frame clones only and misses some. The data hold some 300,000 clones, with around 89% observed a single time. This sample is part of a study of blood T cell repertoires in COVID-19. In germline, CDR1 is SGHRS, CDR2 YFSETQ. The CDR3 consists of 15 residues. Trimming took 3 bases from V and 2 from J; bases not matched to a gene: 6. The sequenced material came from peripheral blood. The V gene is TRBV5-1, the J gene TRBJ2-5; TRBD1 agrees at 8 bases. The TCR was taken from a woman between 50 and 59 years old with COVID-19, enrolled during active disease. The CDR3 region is CASSWTGTGQETQYF. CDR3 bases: TGCGCCAGCAGCTGGACCGGGACAGGTCAAGAGACCCAGTACTTC.